These 25 T cell receptor beta chains were sequenced from one sample in a study of cytomegalovirus exposure and HLA in healthy donors. PCR employed 60 Vbeta and 13 Jbeta primers. Here immunoSEQ multiplex PCR was the method, and the copy in TCRdb shows in-frame clones only, minus some. This sample has roughly 99,000 clones, with over 65% found just once. The specimen sequenced was PBMCs. The receptors come from a man in his 60s in good health and CMV-seropositive.

The chain recombines TRBV7-9 with TRBJ2-5, with TRBD2 matching 8 bases. The junction had 6 bases not matched to a gene; V was cut back by 5 bases and J by 1 base. CDR1 SEHNR and CDR2 FQNEAQ come from the germline V gene (reference sequence). The CDR3 has 15 amino acids. Written as DNA, the CDR3 is TGTGCCAGCAGCCGAACTAGCGGAGTCCAAGAGACCCAGTACTTC. Its translation is CASSRTSGVQETQYF.

The chain employs TRBV16 and TRBJ2-6, with 10 bases that match TRBD1. CDR1 KGHSY and CDR2 FQNENV come from the germline V gene. V was pared by 0 bases and J by 7 bases, with 3 bases of the junction left unmatched. The CDR3 is 16 residues long. CDR3 DNA sequence: TGTGCCAGCAGCCAATCTAGGACAGGGGGTGCCAACGTCCTGACTTTC. Protein: CASSQSRTGGANVLTF.

The genes are TRBV6-1 and TRBJ2-2; possible D gene TRBD2, 5 bases. The CDR3 length is 13 residues. The germline CDR1 and CDR2 sequences are MNHNS and SASEGT. The V gene lost 6 bases and the J gene lost 4 bases, with 9 bases spanning the gap. As DNA, the CDR3 is TGTGCCAGCAGAATTCGGGGCACCGGGGAGCTGTTTTTT. It encodes CASRIRGTGELFF.

The chain carries TRBV5-1 and TRBJ1-1, with 8 bases fitting TRBD1. The CDR3 extends over 14 amino acids. Germline-derived CDR1 and CDR2 are SGHRS and YFSETQ. Germline trimming cut 4 bases from V and 4 bases from J; bases unmatched to any gene: 6. The CDR3 is CASSTGQGSTEAFF. The CDR3 region has the DNA TGCGCCAGCAGCACTGGACAGGGAAGCACTGAAGCTTTCTTT.

This clone was seen more than once but under ten times. The chain joins TRBV4-1 to TRBJ1-4, with TRBD1 identical over 7 bases. V was clipped by 2 bases and J by 7 bases; unmatched bases: 4. The CDR3 is 14 amino acids. In germline, CDR1 is MGHRA, CDR2 YSYEKL. CDR3 sequence: CASSQSGTVEKLFF. As DNA, the CDR3 is TGCGCCAGCAGCCAATCCGGGACAGTTGAAAAACTGTTTTTT.

The CDR3 sequence: CASSPPAGGVPEAFF. The DNA of the CDR3 is TGTGCCAGCTCACCCCCGGCAGGGGGCGTCCCTGAAGCTTTCTTT. This sequence joins TRBV18 and TRBJ1-1; 8 positions agree with TRBD1. Germline V gene sequence: CDR1 KGHSH, CDR2 LQKENI. V trimming: 3 bases; J trimming: 6 bases; junction bases outside the gene matches: 9. This CDR3 spans 15 amino acids. Using reference TRBV18 and TRBJ1-1 for the parts outside the CDR3, the full variable domain is NAGVMQNPRHLVRRRGQEARLRCSPMKGHSHVYWYRQLPEEGLKFMVYLQKENIIDESGMPKERFSAEFPKEGPSILRIQQVVRGDSAAYFCASSPPAGGVPEAFFGQGTRLTVV.

Comment on this clone: One end of the junction fails to match germline, which may point to a read error. The V and J genes are TRBV7-9 and TRBJ2-7, with 9 bases matching TRBD1. CDR1 is SEHNR, CDR2 FQNEAQ, per germline (reference sequence). The CDR3 totals 13 residues. The CDR3 loop reads CSSSPGTGFEQYF. The CDR3 coding sequence is TGTTCCAGCAGCCCCGGGACAGGGTTTGAGCAGTACTTC.

The chain uses TRBV6-5 and TRBJ2-5; D remains unclear. The CDR3 loop spans 12 amino acids. The germline V gene has CDR1 MNHEY and CDR2 SVGAGI. Trimming left V 5 bases short and J 1 base short, with 5 bases between. The CDR3 coding sequence is TGTGCCAGCAGTAGCCGCCAAGAGACCCAGTACTTC. Translation gives CASSSRQETQYF.

This chain uses TRBV11-1 with TRBJ2-7, with TRBD1 as a possible D gene (5 bases). The CDR3 is made up of 14 amino acids. The V gene lost 2 bases and the J gene lost 0 bases, with 8 bases spanning the gap. Germline lookup yields CDR1 SGHAT and CDR2 FQDESV (reference sequence). CDR3 DNA sequence: TGTGCCAGCAGCTTATCGGACACCTCCTACGAGCAGTACTTC. As protein: CASSLSDTSYEQYF. Supplemented by reference TRBV11-1 and TRBJ2-7, the full variable domain reads EAEVAQSPRYKITEKSQAVAFWCDPISGHATLYWYRQILGQGPELLVQFQDESVVDDSQLPKDRFSAERLKGVDSTLKIQPAELGDSAMYLCASSLSDTSYEQYFGPGTRLTVT.

This chain connects TRBV29-1 to TRBJ2-3; TRBD2 might be the D (5 bases). Trimming took off 4 bases at V and 6 bases at J, with 20 bases between the two ends. This CDR3 has 15 residues. The germline gives CDR1 SQVTM, CDR2 ANQGSEA. DNA for the CDR3: TGCAGCGTTGCACACGGGATTTCCCCCGGGGATACGCAGTATTTT. Translated: CSVAHGISPGDTQYF.

V is TRBV5-4 and J is TRBJ2-5; a weak D match, TRBD1 (5 bases). Germline V gene lookup returns CDR1 SGHNT and CDR2 YYREEE (reference sequence). V gave up 5 bases and J gave up 4 bases, with 12 bases separating them. The CDR3 has 13 amino acids. The CDR3 nucleotides are TGTGCCAGCAGAGGGGCCCTCCTAGAGACCCAGTACTTC. This gives the protein CASRGALLETQYF.

The chain joins TRBV2 to TRBJ1-1; D ambiguous. Germline lookup yields CDR1 SNHLY and CDR2 FYNNEI. Trimming pared 4 bases from V and 5 bases from J, leaving 14 bases between. The CDR3 is 14 residues long. Written as DNA, the CDR3 is TGTGCCAGCAGTGGTACCGGCGGGTGGACTGAAGCTTTCTTT. Translation gives CASSGTGGWTEAFF.

This chain connects TRBV2 to TRBJ2-5, with TRBD2 identical over 9 bases. The CDR3 has 14 amino acids. CDR1 and CDR2 from the germline V gene are SNHLY and FYNNEI. Losses at the gene ends were 5 bases for V and 7 bases for J; bases not matched to a gene: 8. This CDR3 is CASSPRAGGRTQYF. CDR3 DNA: TGTGCCAGCAGTCCCCGGGCGGGGGGGAGGACCCAGTACTTC.

The chain carries TRBV5-5 and TRBJ1-1, with D hard to call. Germline loops: CDR1 SGHKS, CDR2 YYEKEE (reference sequence). There are 12 residues in the CDR3. The V end was cut by 0 bases, the J end by 3 bases, with 3 bases between. CDR3 coding DNA: TGTGCCAGCAGCTTGGCTTACACTGAAGCTTTCTTT. Translating gives CASSLAYTEAFF.

This clone occurred a few times. The CDR3 is CASSPGQNNSPLHF. CDR3 sequence (DNA): TGTGCCAGCAGCCCCGGACAAAATAATTCACCCCTCCACTTT. The chain links TRBV5-4 to TRBJ1-6; D may be TRBD1 (5 bases). In germline, CDR1 is SGHNT, CDR2 YYREEE (reference sequence). V shed 4 bases and J shed 5 bases, with 10 bases lying between them. The CDR3 covers 14 residues.

The chain employs TRBV5-4 and TRBJ2-5; 10 bases are shared with TRBD2. Germline CDR1 reads SGHNT; CDR2 reads YYREEE (reference sequence). This CDR3 is built from 15 residues. Trimming at V came to 3 bases and at J to 4 bases, leaving 6 bases not matched to a gene. The CDR3 DNA reads as TGTGCCAGCAGCTATAGCGGGGGGAACTTAGAGACCCAGTACTTC. It is translated as CASSYSGGNLETQYF.

This chain links TRBV7-8 with TRBJ2-5, with a weak D call TRBD2 (7 bases). CDR3 length: 19 amino acids. Per the germline V gene, CDR1 is SGHVS and CDR2 is FQNEAQ. Trimming stripped 2 bases from V and 4 bases from J, with 26 bases between. The CDR3 region has the DNA TGTGCCAGCAGCTTACAGGGCTCGGGGGGCGCGGGGTTTGGAGAGACCCAGTACTTC. Its translation is CASSLQGSGGAGFGETQYF. Based on the CDR3 plus reference TRBV7-8 and TRBJ2-5, the full variable domain is GAGVSQSPRYKVAKRGQDVALRCDPISGHVSLFWYQQALGQGPEFLTYFQNEAQLDKSGLPSDRFFAERPEGSVSTLKIQRTQQEDSAVYLCASSLQGSGGAGFGETQYFGPGTRLLVL.

The rearrangement joins TRBV11-3 to TRBJ2-3, with D possibly being TRBD2 (6 bases). Trimming pared 1 base from V and 3 bases from J, leaving 11 bases between. CDR1 and CDR2 from the germline V gene are SGHNT and YENEEA. The CDR3 loop spans 15 amino acids. The CDR3: CASSLGPGETDTQYF. The CDR3 DNA sequence: TGTGCCAGCAGCTTAGGTCCGGGAGAAACAGATACGCAGTATTTT.

This clone was seen a few times. CDR3 sequence: CASSLKTGVTEAFF. The CDR3 bases are TGTGCCAGCAGCTTAAAAACAGGGGTAACTGAAGCTTTCTTT. V is TRBV7-9 and J is TRBJ1-1, with 7 bases matching TRBD1. CDR3 size: 14 residues. V was clipped by 2 bases and J by 5 bases; unmatched bases: 5. CDR1 and CDR2 from the germline V gene are SEHNR and FQNEAQ (reference sequence).

This sequence joins TRBV5-4 and TRBJ2-7; possibly TRBD1 for D (6 bases). The CDR3 totals 14 residues. The germline CDR1 and CDR2 sequences are SGHNT and YYREEE (reference sequence). V lost 4 bases and J 5 bases, leaving 16 bases between the germline ends. The CDR3 sequence: CASSGVGRGHEQYF. The CDR3 DNA reads TGTGCCAGCAGCGGAGTCGGCAGGGGCCACGAGCAGTACTTC.

The chain couples TRBV28 to TRBJ2-7, with D possibly matching TRBD1 (5 bases). The CDR3 spans 12 residues. The V and J ends lost 2 bases and 9 bases respectively, with 11 bases between them. Germline V gene sequence: CDR1 MDHEN, CDR2 SYDVKM. This CDR3 is CASSLRGLRQYF. CDR3 DNA: TGTGCCAGCAGTTTAAGGGGTCTTCGGCAGTACTTC.

This chain joins TRBV18 and TRBJ2-3; D remains unclear. Looked up from germline, CDR1 is KGHSH and CDR2 is LQKENI. Trimming cost V 3 bases and J 1 base, with 8 bases left between them. The CDR3 is made up of 14 amino acids. The CDR3 spells CASSPNERTDTQYF. The CDR3 region has the DNA TGTGCCAGCTCACCCAATGAGCGCACAGATACGCAGTATTTT.

This chain connects TRBV19 to TRBJ2-5; TRBD1 matches 10 bases. J lost 7 bases, V lost 3 bases, and 11 bases had no gene match. CDR3 length: 16 amino acids. CDR1 LNHDA and CDR2 SQIVND come from the germline V gene (reference sequence). This CDR3 reads CASSIKAGQGWGTQYF. The CDR3 region has the DNA TGTGCCAGTAGTATTAAGGCGGGACAGGGGTGGGGGACCCAGTACTTC. The full variable domain, completed using reference TRBV19 and TRBJ2-5, is DGGITQSPKYLFRKEGQNVTLSCEQNLNHDAMYWYRQDPGQGLRLIYYSQIVNDFQKGDIAEGYSVSREKKESFPLTVTSAQKNPTAFYLCASSIKAGQGWGTQYFGPGTRLLVL.

The rearrangement uses TRBV10-3 and TRBJ1-1; the match to TRBD1 covers 8 bases. The CDR3 runs to 12 residues. J lost 4 bases, V lost 6 bases, and 1 base had no gene match. Germline CDR1 reads ENHRY; CDR2 reads SYGVKD. CDR3 amino acids: CAIRQGVTEAFF. The CDR3, as DNA: TGTGCCATCAGACAGGGGGTCACTGAAGCTTTCTTT.

The genes are TRBV18 and TRBJ2-3; 10 nucleotides match TRBD2. CDR1 is KGHSH and CDR2 is LQKENI in the germline V gene. The length of the CDR3 is 18 residues. The junction had 12 bases not matched to a gene; V was cut back by 2 bases and J by 4 bases. The CDR3 DNA reads as TGTGCCAGCTCACCAGCTCAAGGAAGCGGGGGGGCGGCAGATACGCAGTATTTT. Its translation: CASSPAQGSGGAADTQYF.